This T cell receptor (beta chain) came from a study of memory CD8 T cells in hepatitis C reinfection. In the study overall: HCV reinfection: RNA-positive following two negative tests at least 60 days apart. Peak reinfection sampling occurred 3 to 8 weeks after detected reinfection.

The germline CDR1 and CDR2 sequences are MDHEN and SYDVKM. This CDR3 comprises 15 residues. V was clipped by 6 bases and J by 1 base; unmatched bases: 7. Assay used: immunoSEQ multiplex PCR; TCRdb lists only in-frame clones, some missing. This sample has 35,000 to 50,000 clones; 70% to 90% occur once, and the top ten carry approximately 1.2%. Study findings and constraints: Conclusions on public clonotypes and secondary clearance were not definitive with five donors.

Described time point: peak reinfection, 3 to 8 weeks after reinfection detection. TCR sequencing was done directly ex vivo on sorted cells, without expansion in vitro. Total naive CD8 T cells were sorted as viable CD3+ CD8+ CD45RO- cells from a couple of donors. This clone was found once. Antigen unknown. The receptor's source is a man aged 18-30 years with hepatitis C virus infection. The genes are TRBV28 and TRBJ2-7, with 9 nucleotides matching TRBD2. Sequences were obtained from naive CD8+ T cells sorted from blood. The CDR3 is CASRWLAGSSYEQYF. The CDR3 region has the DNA TGTGCCAGCAGGTGGCTAGCGGGAAGTTCCTACGAGCAGTACTTC.